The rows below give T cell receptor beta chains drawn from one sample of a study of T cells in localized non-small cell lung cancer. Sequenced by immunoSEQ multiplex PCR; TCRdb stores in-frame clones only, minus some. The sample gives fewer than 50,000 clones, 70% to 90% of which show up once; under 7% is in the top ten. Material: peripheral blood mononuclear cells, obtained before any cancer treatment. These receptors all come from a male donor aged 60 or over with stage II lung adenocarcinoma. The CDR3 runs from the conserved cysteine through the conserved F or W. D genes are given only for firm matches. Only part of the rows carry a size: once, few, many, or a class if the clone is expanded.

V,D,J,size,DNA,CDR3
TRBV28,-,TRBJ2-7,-,TGTGCCAGCCGCTATTTTGGGTCCTACGAGCAGTACTTC,CASRYFGSYEQYF
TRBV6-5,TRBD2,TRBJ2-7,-,TGTGCCAGCAGGTCGGGACTAGCGGGAGGAGTGCAGTACTTC,CASRSGLAGGVQYF
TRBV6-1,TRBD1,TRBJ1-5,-,TGTGCCAGCAGTGATGGGACAGTGGCTAATCAGCCCCAGCATTTT,CASSDGTVANQPQHF
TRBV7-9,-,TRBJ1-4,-,TGTGCCAGCAGGCCTCTGAGGGGGGATGAAAAACTGTTTTTT,CASRPLRGDEKLFF
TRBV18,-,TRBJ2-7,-,TGTGCCAGCTCACCCGGGGGATACGAGCAGTACTTC,CASSPGGYEQYF
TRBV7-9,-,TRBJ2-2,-,TGTGCCAGCAGCACTAGGGGCGGGGAGCTGTTTTTT,CASSTRGGELFF
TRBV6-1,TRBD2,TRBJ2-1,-,TGTGCCAGCAGTGTACTAGCGGGAGTGGGGAATGAGCAGTTCTTC,CASSVLAGVGNEQFF
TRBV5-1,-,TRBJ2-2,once,TGCGCCAGCAGCTTGGGGGGCGCGAACACCGGGGAGCTGTTTTTT,CASSLGGANTGELFF
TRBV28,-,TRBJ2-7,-,TGTGCCAGCAGTTTAGTTAGGCGGGCGGTAAACTCCTACGAGCAGTACTTC,CASSLVRRAVNSYEQYF
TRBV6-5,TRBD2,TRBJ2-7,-,TGTGCCATCAGAGGACTAGCGGCCTCCTACGAGCAGTACTTC,CAIRGLAASYEQYF
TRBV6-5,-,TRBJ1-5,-,TGTGCCAGCAGGTACGCAAGAACTAATCAGCCCCAGCATTTT,CASRYARTNQPQHF
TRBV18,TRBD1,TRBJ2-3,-,TGTGCCAGCTCCGGACAGGGGGTAGATACGCAGTATTTT,CASSGQGVDTQYF
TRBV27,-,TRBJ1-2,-,TGTGCCAGCAGTGCCGCCTCCGGGACATACTATGGCTACACCTTC,CASSAASGTYYGYTF